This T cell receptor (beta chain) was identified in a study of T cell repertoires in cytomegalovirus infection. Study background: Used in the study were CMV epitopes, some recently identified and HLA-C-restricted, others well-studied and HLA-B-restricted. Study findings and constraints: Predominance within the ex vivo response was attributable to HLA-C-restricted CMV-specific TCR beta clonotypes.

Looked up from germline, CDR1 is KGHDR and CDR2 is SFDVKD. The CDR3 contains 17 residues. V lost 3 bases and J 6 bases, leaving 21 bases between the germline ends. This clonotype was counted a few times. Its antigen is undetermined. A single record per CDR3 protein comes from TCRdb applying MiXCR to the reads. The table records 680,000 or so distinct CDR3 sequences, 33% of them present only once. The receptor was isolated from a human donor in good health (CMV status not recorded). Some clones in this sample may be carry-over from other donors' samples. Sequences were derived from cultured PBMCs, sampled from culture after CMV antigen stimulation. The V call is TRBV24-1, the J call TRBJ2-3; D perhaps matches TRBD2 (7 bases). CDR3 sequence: CATSDAPGRAGADTQYF. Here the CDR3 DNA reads TGTGCCACCAGTGATGCACCAGGGCGCGCGGGGGCGGATACGCAGTATTTT.